This TCR beta chain was captured by sequencing in a study of OX40 agonist ivuxolimab in advanced cancers. Study-level findings and limits: The work left the antigen specificity of expanded peripheral T cells undetermined. Relative to CD4+, CD8+ T cells held more expanded clones on average. Among the lowest peripheral clonal expansion occurred in 0.1-3.0 mg/kg partial responders.

Measured with immunoSEQ multiplex PCR; TCRdb has only the in-frame clones, and not every one. Among tens of thousands of clones listed, roughly 88% were seen once. The CDR3 runs to 15 residues. Germline V gene data show CDR1 as MNHEY and CDR2 as SMNVEV (reference sequence). V was trimmed by 5 bases and J by 3 bases, leaving 13 bases between them. This clone was observed a handful of times. Its antigen is as yet unknown. Sequencing was performed on CD4+ or CD8+ T cells sorted from blood, taken in a trial of the OX40 agonist ivuxolimab. V gene TRBV27 combines with J gene TRBJ2-2, with a weak D call TRBD2 (6 bases). This TCR was sampled from an adult with an advanced solid tumor such as melanoma, head and neck, liver or kidney cancer. CDR3 loop: CASSAGGGDTGELFF. DNA for the CDR3: TGTGCCAGCAGTGCCGGCGGCGGGGACACCGGGGAGCTGTTTTTT.